This TCR beta chain was found in a study of blood T cells in healthy people across ages. Germline V lookup: CDR1 LGHNA, CDR2 YSLEER. The CDR3 is 16 amino acids. General study findings and limits: Researchers said unsorted PBMCs prevented a conclusive naive versus antigen-experienced comparison.

This clonotype has a handful of counts. Its specificity is not known. Using a J-beta primer mix together with a sample-barcoded 5' primer, a second PCR was run for about 7 to 12 cycles. TCRdb analysed the 5' RACE reads with MiXCR anew, one entry per CDR3 protein. The sample has 1 million or so distinct CDR3 sequences; approximately 25% are singletons. These data are also associated with another study on T cells of mothers and their children.

Sequences were obtained from blood. This TCR was recovered from a girl under 10 years old in good health. The chain combines TRBV4-3 with TRBJ2-1, with D possibly matching TRBD1 (5 bases). The DNA end is more similar to TRBJ2-5, so the J call may be wrong. The DNA of the CDR3 is TGCGCCAGCAGCCAAGATTTCTCAGGGATCCAAGAGACCCAGTACTTC. Its protein is CASSQDFSGIQETQYF.